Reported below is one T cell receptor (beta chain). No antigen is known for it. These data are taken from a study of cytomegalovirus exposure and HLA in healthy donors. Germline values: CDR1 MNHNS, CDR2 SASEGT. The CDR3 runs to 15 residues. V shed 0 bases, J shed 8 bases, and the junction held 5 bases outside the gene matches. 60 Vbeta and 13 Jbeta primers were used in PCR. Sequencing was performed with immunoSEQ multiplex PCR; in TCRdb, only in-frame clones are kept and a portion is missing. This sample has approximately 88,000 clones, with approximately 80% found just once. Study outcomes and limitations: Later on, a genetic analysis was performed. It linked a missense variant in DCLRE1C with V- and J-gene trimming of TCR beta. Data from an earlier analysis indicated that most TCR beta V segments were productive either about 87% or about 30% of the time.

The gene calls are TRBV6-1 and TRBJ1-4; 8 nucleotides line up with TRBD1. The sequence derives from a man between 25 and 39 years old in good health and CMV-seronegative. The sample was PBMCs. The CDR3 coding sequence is TGTGCCAGCAGTGAAGCGCTCACAGGGGGGGAAAAACTGTTTTTT. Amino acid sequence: CASSEALTGGEKLFF.